The 22 T cell receptor beta chains below all came from one sample that was sequenced in a study. TCRdb re-derived calls from the 5' RACE reads in MiXCR, one entry per CDR3 protein. The sample has approximately 53,000 distinct CDR3 sequences; around 26% are singletons. The source material was tumor-infiltrating memory CD4+ T cells sorted from the breast tumor. Subset of the sample: memory CD4+ T cells, CD4+CD45RO+CD25-. All receptors derive from a female donor with breast cancer.

Concerning this clonotype: A read error may explain this, as a much larger clone is one base away. The V call is TRBV29-1, the J call TRBJ1-2, with D maybe TRBD1 (5 bases). V shed 2 bases and J shed 7 bases, with 8 bases lying between them. This CDR3 has 11 amino acids. Germline CDR1 reads SQVTM; CDR2 reads ANQGSEA. In DNA form, the CDR3 reads TGCAGCGTTGAAATGGGGGTTGGCTACACCTTC. Translation: CSVEMGVGYTF.

This clonotype appeared a few times. This chain uses TRBV29-1 with TRBJ1-1; weak D call: TRBD1 (5 bases). CDR1 and CDR2 (germline): SQVTM, ANQGSEA. This CDR3 contains 13 residues. V was clipped by 5 bases and J by 3 bases, with 13 bases between them. CDR3 DNA sequence: TGCAGCGTTTCGGGGACTCGATACACTGAAGCTTTCTTT. Translation: CSVSGTRYTEAFF.

The genes are TRBV5-1 and TRBJ2-1; TRBD1 matches at 11 bases. CDR3 length equals 15 residues. Germline V CDR1 and CDR2: SGHRS, YFSETQ. V dropped 5 bases and J dropped 8; count of bases not matched to a gene: 9. CDR3 sequence reads: CASRKTGTGGHEQFF. As DNA, the CDR3 is TGCGCCAGCAGAAAAACCGGGACAGGGGGGCATGAGCAGTTCTTC.

The sample holds a few counts of this clonotype. This chain links TRBV28 with TRBJ1-1; D is undetermined. The CDR3 has 11 residues. Germline V lookup: CDR1 MDHEN, CDR2 SYDVKM. V lost 6 bases and J lost 1, with 3 bases in between. The CDR3 here is CASSPNTEAFF. Here the CDR3 DNA reads TGTGCCAGCAGCCCGAACACTGAAGCTTTCTTT.

This chain joins TRBV28 and TRBJ1-2; D unresolved. Between the trimmed V and J ends, which lost 6 bases and 6 bases, there was a span of 11 bases. Germline values: CDR1 MDHEN, CDR2 SYDVKM. The CDR3 consists of 12 residues. CDR3: CASSDFNDGYTF. The CDR3 DNA follows: TGTGCCAGCAGCGACTTTAATGATGGCTACACCTTC.

This clonotype has only a few counts. V and J are TRBV3-1 and TRBJ1-1; D is undetermined. The germline CDR1 and CDR2 sequences are LGHDT and YNNKEL (reference sequence). V was clipped by 3 bases and J by 7 bases, with 6 bases between them. The CDR3 totals 11 residues. The CDR3 region is CASSHSNEAFF. The CDR3 DNA reads TGTGCCAGCAGCCACTCTAATGAAGCTTTCTTT.

The chain joins TRBV7-2 to TRBJ2-3, with D perhaps matching TRBD1 (5 bases). The germline gives CDR1 SGHTA, CDR2 FQGNSA. With 1 base removed from V and 10 bases from J, the gap between germline ends came to 12 bases. The CDR3 has 13 residues. CDR3 coding DNA: TGTGCCAGCAGCTTAGACAGGTCAGGCTCGCAGTATTTT. Translating it yields CASSLDRSGSQYF.

The chain is built from TRBV7-2 and TRBJ2-7; D is possibly TRBD1 (5 bases). V shed 5 bases and J shed 2 bases, with 13 bases lying between them. Germline-derived CDR1 and CDR2 are SGHTA and FQGNSA. The CDR3 has 14 amino acids. In DNA, the CDR3 is TGTGCCAGCAGCCCCAGGGTACGCCCCTACGAGCAGTACTTC. Protein product: CASSPRVRPYEQYF. The full variable domain, in which reference TRBV7-2 and TRBJ2-7 provide the parts outside the CDR3, is GAGVSQSPSNKVTEKGKDVELRCDPISGHTALYWYRQSLGQGLEFLIYFQGNSAPDKSGLPSDRFSAERTGGSVSTLTIQRTQQEDSAVYLCASSPRVRPYEQYFGPGTRLTVT.

The genes are TRBV7-9 and TRBJ2-7; possibly TRBD2 for D (5 bases). The V and J ends lost 5 bases and 2 bases respectively, with 7 bases between them. The CDR3 is 12 residues long. CDR1 is SEHNR and CDR2 is FQNEAQ in the germline V gene (reference sequence). Written as DNA, the CDR3 is TGTGCCAGCAGCCGGGAAGCCTACGAGCAGTACTTC. Its protein is CASSREAYEQYF.

V is TRBV24-1 and J is TRBJ2-3; D gene ambiguous. With 3 bases removed from V and 0 bases from J, the gap between germline ends came to 9 bases. The CDR3 has 15 residues. Germline assignment: CDR1 KGHDR and CDR2 SFDVKD. In nucleotides, the CDR3 is TGTGCCACCAGTGATCCGGCCATAAGCACAGATACGCAGTATTTT. It is translated as CATSDPAISTDTQYF.

The table lists this clonotype with many counts. V gene TRBV29-1 combines with J gene TRBJ1-2; 7 bases line up with TRBD1. Germline loops: CDR1 SQVTM, CDR2 ANQGSEA. The CDR3 extends over 13 amino acids. Trimming removed 1 base from V and 6 bases from J; junction bases left unmatched: 5. The CDR3 reads CSVEGGQGDGYTF. Written as DNA, the CDR3 is TGCAGCGTTGAAGGCGGGCAGGGGGATGGCTACACCTTC. Looking up the rest from reference TRBV29-1 and TRBJ1-2 gives the full variable domain: SAVISQKPSRDICQRGTSLTIQCQVDSQVTMMFWYRQQPGQSLTLIATANQGSEATYESGFVIDKFPISRPNLTFSTLTVSNMSPEDSSIYLCSVEGGQGDGYTFGSGTRLTVV.

V gene TRBV7-8 combines with J gene TRBJ1-4, with 10 bases matching TRBD1. With V trimmed by 0 bases and J by 8 bases, 6 bases remained unmatched. Germline CDR1 is SGHVS and CDR2 is FQNEAQ. This CDR3 contains 16 residues. CDR3 amino acids: CASSLAGGQGREKLFF. For the CDR3, the DNA is TGTGCCAGCAGCTTAGCGGGGGGACAGGGGAGGGAAAAACTGTTTTTT. Variable domain in full (rest from reference TRBV7-8 and TRBJ1-4): GAGVSQSPRYKVAKRGQDVALRCDPISGHVSLFWYQQALGQGPEFLTYFQNEAQLDKSGLPSDRFFAERPEGSVSTLKIQRTQQEDSAVYLCASSLAGGQGREKLFFGSGTQLSVL.

This clonotype was counted between two and nine times. V is TRBV24-1 and J is TRBJ1-1; a possible D gene is TRBD1 (6 bases). The CDR3 loop spans 13 amino acids. Germline CDR1 reads KGHDR; CDR2 reads SFDVKD. V gave up 7 bases and J gave up 5 bases, with 13 bases separating them. The CDR3 sequence is CATSLGGGTEAFF. The CDR3 DNA follows: TGTGCCACCAGCCTAGGAGGGGGAACTGAAGCTTTCTTT.

This clonotype was recorded only once. The chain links TRBV5-1 to TRBJ2-5; TRBD1 agrees at 10 bases. Germline CDR1 and CDR2: SGHRS and YFSETQ. Trimming at V came to 0 bases and at J to 4 bases, leaving 9 bases not matched to a gene. This CDR3 spans 17 amino acids. The DNA for the CDR3 is TGCGCCAGCAGCTTGGGCCCCGGGACAGGGGATGGAGAGACCCAGTACTTC. Translated: CASSLGPGTGDGETQYF.

This clonotype was detected ten times or more. J is TRBJ2-7 and V is TRBV5-1; D unresolved. V lost 4 bases and J 5 bases, leaving 16 bases between the germline ends. The CDR3 contains 14 residues. Germline CDR1 and CDR2: SGHRS and YFSETQ. The CDR3 coding sequence is TGCGCCAGCAGCCCCAAACCCCCCAGCGACGAGCAGTACTTC. It codes for CASSPKPPSDEQYF.

This clonotype was observed a few times. The chain couples TRBV18 to TRBJ2-1; 9 bases are a match to TRBD2. The CDR3 extends over 15 amino acids. J lost 2 bases, V lost 6 bases, and 5 bases had no gene match. Germline values: CDR1 KGHSH, CDR2 LQKENI. CDR3 residues: CASSLLAGTYNEQFF. CDR3 nucleotide sequence: TGTGCCAGCTCCCTCCTAGCGGGAACCTACAATGAGCAGTTCTTC.

The V and J genes are TRBV2 and TRBJ1-5; D is uncertain. Looked up from germline, CDR1 is SNHLY and CDR2 is FYNNEI. Trimming removed 1 base from V and 7 bases from J, with 11 bases in between. The CDR3 loop spans 14 amino acids. In DNA, the CDR3 is TGTGCCAGCAGTGAAGATAACGACGGCCAGCCCCAGCATTTT. Its translation is CASSEDNDGQPQHF. The full variable domain, its missing parts supplied by reference TRBV2 and TRBJ1-5, is EPEVTQTPSHQVTQMGQEVILRCVPISNHLYFYWYRQILGQKVEFLVSFYNNEISEKSEIFDDQFSVERPDGSNFTLKIRSTKLEDSAMYFCASSEDNDGQPQHFGDGTRLSIL.

This clonotype has at least ten counts. The chain couples TRBV6-5 to TRBJ1-6; 7 positions agree with TRBD1. CDR1 and CDR2 from the germline V gene are MNHEY and SVGAGI. Germline trimming cut 5 bases from V and 9 bases from J; bases unmatched to any gene: 4. The CDR3 has 13 amino acids. CDR3 DNA sequence: TGTGCCAGCAGTCGACAGGGAAGTTCACCCCTCCACTTT. Translated, it gives CASSRQGSSPLHF.

This clonotype was counted a few times. This rearrangement joins TRBV2 to TRBJ1-2; D gene unclear. This CDR3 is built from 14 residues. V lost 6 bases to trimming and J lost 10 bases, with 21 bases between them. Per germline, CDR1 SNHLY and CDR2 FYNNEI. DNA for the CDR3: TGTGCCAGCAGCGGCGCGGTCGGGGTTATTCACTACACCTTC. It translates to CASSGAVGVIHYTF.

The chain uses TRBV7-9 and TRBJ2-3; D ambiguous. The CDR3 spans 16 residues. Germline CDR1 and CDR2: SEHNR and FQNEAQ (reference sequence). V was trimmed by 0 bases and J by 0 bases, leaving 10 bases between them. CDR3 in amino acids: CASSLASGGSTDTQYF. As DNA, the CDR3 is TGTGCCAGCAGCTTAGCGAGTGGCGGAAGCACAGATACGCAGTATTTT.

This clonotype was seen a handful of times. This chain uses TRBV7-9 with TRBJ2-3; no clear D. This CDR3 has 15 amino acids. V was pared by 2 bases and J by 0 bases, with 9 bases between. The germline CDR1 and CDR2 sequences are SEHNR and FQNEAQ (reference sequence). CDR3: CASSLFDPSTDTQYF. As DNA, the CDR3 is TGTGCCAGCAGCTTATTTGACCCGAGCACAGATACGCAGTATTTT.

This clonotype has a handful of counts. The CDR3 DNA reads TGTGCCAGCAGCTCGACAGGGGCGAGGACTGAAGCTTTCTTT. This translates into CASSSTGARTEAFF. The chain combines TRBV7-2 with TRBJ1-1; 8 bases map to TRBD1. V shed 4 bases, J shed 5 bases, and the junction held 6 bases outside the gene matches. Germline V lookup: CDR1 SGHTA, CDR2 FQGNSA. The CDR3 contains 14 residues.